This TCR beta chain was recovered during a study of Ad26.COV2.S vaccination and SARS-CoV-2 variants. Overall study: Into the muscle, Ad26.COV2.S was dosed once or twice, 56 days apart. Whole-study results and caveats: An underestimation of total T cell responses may have resulted from the TCR breadth and depth analyses.

Comments on this clone: Its antigen is still unknown.

Assay: immunoSEQ multiplex PCR; the TCRdb copy retains only in-frame clones and omits some. The table shows approximately 400,000 clones, with 80% to 90% occurring only once. The treatment here: some 19 received Ad26.COV2.S at low or high dose, single or two shots; 5 received placebo; per-sample allocation not given. Following the first vaccine or placebo injection, samples were taken on day 63. CDR1 is GTSNPN, CDR2 SVGIG, per germline (reference sequence). The V end lost 3 bases, the J end lost 10 bases, and 18 bases lay between the germline ends. The CDR3 is 13 amino acids. The receptor's source is a person between 18 and 59 years old who received the Ad26.COV2.S COVID-19 vaccine or a placebo. The J gene is TRBJ1-1, the V gene TRBV30, with a tentative D call TRBD1 (5 bases). The sequencing used peripheral blood, collected in a trial of Ad26.COV2.S vaccine versus placebo. The CDR3 loop is CAWRGDRLLGAFF. The CDR3 region has the DNA TGTGCCTGGAGAGGAGACAGACTTTTAGGAGCTTTCTTT.